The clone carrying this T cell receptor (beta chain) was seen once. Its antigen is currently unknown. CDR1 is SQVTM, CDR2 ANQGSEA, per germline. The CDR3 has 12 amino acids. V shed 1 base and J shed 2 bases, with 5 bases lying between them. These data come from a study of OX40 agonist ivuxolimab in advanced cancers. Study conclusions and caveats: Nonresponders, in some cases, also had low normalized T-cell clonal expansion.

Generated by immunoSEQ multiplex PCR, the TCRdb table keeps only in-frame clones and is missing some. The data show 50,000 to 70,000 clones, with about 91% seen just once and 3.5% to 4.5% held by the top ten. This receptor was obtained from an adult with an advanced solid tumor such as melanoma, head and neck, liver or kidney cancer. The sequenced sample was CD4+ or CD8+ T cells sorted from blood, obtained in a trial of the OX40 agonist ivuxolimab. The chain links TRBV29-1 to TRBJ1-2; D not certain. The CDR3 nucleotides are TGCAGCGTTGAAGGGCAGAACTATGGCTACACCTTC. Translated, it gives CSVEGQNYGYTF. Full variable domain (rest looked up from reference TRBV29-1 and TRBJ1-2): SAVISQKPSRDICQRGTSLTIQCQVDSQVTMMFWYRQQPGQSLTLIATANQGSEATYESGFVIDKFPISRPNLTFSTLTVSNMSPEDSSIYLCSVEGQNYGYTFGSGTRLTVV.